This T cell receptor (beta chain) was retrieved from a study of PD-L1 blockade in urothelial cancer. At the level of the study: Analyses used blood from 3 weeks (second dose) and 6 weeks after treatment start. T cells numbered a median of roughly 150,000 in the blood samples.

Data came from immunoSEQ multiplex PCR; TCRdb stores just in-frame clones and leaves some out. This table has 58,000 or so clones, around 81% appearing once. Germline-derived CDR1 and CDR2 are SGHRS and YFSETQ. V shed 1 base and J 3 bases; nucleotides not matched to a gene: 6. The CDR3 totals 16 residues. Time point here: pretreatment peripheral blood. Locally advanced or metastatic urothelial carcinoma affected the patients. This receptor was identified in a man aged 65 to 85 with urothelial cancer. J is TRBJ2-2 and V is TRBV5-1; TRBD1 agrees at 7 bases. This sample comprised PBMCs, obtained around atezolizumab (anti-PD-L1) treatment. The CDR3 is CASSLTQGWDTGELFF. DNA for the CDR3: TGCGCCAGCAGCTTGACACAGGGGTGGGACACCGGGGAGCTGTTTTTT. Using reference TRBV5-1 and TRBJ2-2 for the parts outside the CDR3, the full variable domain is KAGVTQTPRYLIKTRGQQVTLSCSPISGHRSVSWYQQTPGQGLQFLFEYFSETQRNKGNFPGRFSGRQFSNSRSEMNVSTLELGDSALYLCASSLTQGWDTGELFFGEGSRLTVL.